This T cell receptor beta chain was identified in a study of cytomegalovirus exposure and HLA in healthy donors. In its sample, this clone was seen a few times. An end of the junction differs from the germline gene, which may be a read error. With 60 Vbeta and 13 Jbeta primers, the PCR was carried out. The table came from immunoSEQ multiplex PCR; TCRdb's copy has only in-frame clones and leaves some out. In the table there are about 170,000 clones, roughly 80% of which are singletons. The CDR3 totals 15 residues. Germline values: CDR1 SEHNR, CDR2 FQNEAQ (reference sequence). The sequence came from a man aged 30 to 45 in good health and CMV-seropositive. V is TRBV7-9 and J is TRBJ1-6; D remains unclear. Sequencing used PBMCs. The CDR3 region is CSSSLNQVKKSPLHF. The CDR3 DNA follows: TGTTCCAGCAGCTTAAATCAGGTCAAGAAATCACCCCTCCACTTT.